One T cell receptor beta chain is described in this entry. Its specificity is not known. All of the isolated RNA was reverse transcribed, so expressed TCRB transcripts were sequenced. Clones were sequenced by immunoSEQ multiplex PCR, and TCRdb holds only the in-frame ones, with some missing. The sample holds about 27,000 clones; around three fifths are singletons and the top ten take approximately 1.5%. This sample stems from a study of beta chain features in type 1 diabetes. Findings and limits, study-wide: People with Type 1 diabetes carried modestly yet significantly shorter TCRB CDR3s in all four CD4+ subsets. The naive, central memory and Treg TCRB repertoires showed an apparent similarity that was greater among patients than among healthy donors. With patients and controls alike, PCR might favor shorter templates to an equal degree.

Germline V gene lookup returns CDR1 MDHEN and CDR2 SYDVKM. The length of the CDR3 is 14 residues. V was shortened by 7 bases and J by 0 bases, with 12 bases between the two germline ends. Sequenced input: Tregs from blood. The chain uses TRBV28 and TRBJ1-1; D is unresolved. The sequence was collected from a woman aged 18 to 35 with type 1 diabetes. The chain's CDR3 is CASTFPGLNTEAFF. The CDR3 DNA is TGTGCCAGCACTTTCCCAGGATTGAACACTGAAGCTTTCTTT.